This T cell receptor (beta chain) was recorded in a study of T cells after yellow fever vaccination. V dropped 6 bases and J dropped 8 bases, with 23 bases sitting between them. The CDR3 runs 15 residues. The germline V gene encodes CDR1 MDHEN and CDR2 SYDVKM. TCRdb redid the calling of the 5' RACE reads with MiXCR, one entry per CDR3 protein. The sample shows under 150,000 distinct CDR3 sequences, about 7.7% of them seen only once. This sequence was found in a man aged 25 to 40 who received the YFV17D yellow fever vaccine. The V gene is TRBV28, the J gene TRBJ2-7; D not certain. The input for sequencing was CD4+ T cells sorted from PBMCs, taken 5 days after the yellow fever booster vaccination. CDR3 bases: TGTGCCAGCAGAGAACCGCCGGGTATGGGTCAGAAGCAGTACTTC. Protein: CASREPPGMGQKQYF.